This T cell receptor (beta chain) originates from a study of T cell repertoires and HLA-DP antigens. The V gene's germline CDR1 is SEHNR and CDR2 FQNEAQ (reference sequence). V shed 5 bases, J shed 0 bases, and the junction held 1 base outside the gene matches. The CDR3 has 13 amino acids. Remarks on this clone: The antigen is not known.

Clones were sequenced by immunoSEQ multiplex PCR, and TCRdb holds only the in-frame ones, with some missing. Of about 120,000 clones in the sample, 92% are singletons; the top ten hold around 0.3%. The specimen was CD4+ T cells from PBMCs. V gene TRBV7-9 combines with J gene TRBJ2-7; 7 nucleotides align to TRBD1. The source of this sequence is a woman younger than 35 in good health and CMV-seronegative. The CDR3 loop is CASSPGGSYEQYF. The CDR3 nucleotides are TGTGCCAGCAGCCCAGGGGGCTCCTACGAGCAGTACTTC.